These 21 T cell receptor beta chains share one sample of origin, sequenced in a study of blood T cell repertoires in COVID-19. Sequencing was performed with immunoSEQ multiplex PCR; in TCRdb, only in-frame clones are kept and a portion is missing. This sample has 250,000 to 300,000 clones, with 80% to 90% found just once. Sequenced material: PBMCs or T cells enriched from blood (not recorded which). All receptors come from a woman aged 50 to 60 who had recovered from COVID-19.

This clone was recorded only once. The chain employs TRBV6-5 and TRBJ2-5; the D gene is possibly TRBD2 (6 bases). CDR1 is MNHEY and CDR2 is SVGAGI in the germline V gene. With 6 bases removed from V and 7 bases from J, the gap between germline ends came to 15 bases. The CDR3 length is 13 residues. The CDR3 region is CASRRRASGTQYF. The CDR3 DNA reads TGTGCCAGCAGGAGGAGGGCCTCGGGGACCCAGTACTTC.

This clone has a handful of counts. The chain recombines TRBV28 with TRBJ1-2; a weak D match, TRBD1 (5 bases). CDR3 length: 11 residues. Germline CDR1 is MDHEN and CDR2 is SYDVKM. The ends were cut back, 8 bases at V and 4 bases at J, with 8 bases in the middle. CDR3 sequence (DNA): TGTGCCAGCGCGACAGCCTATGGCTACACCTTC. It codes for CASATAYGYTF.

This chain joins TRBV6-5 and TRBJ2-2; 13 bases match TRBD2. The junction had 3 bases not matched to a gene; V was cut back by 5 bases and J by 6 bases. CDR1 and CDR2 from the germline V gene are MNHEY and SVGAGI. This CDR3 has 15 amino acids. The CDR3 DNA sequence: TGTGCCAGCAGTATCGGACTAGCGGGAGCCGGGGAGCTGTTTTTT. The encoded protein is CASSIGLAGAGELFF.

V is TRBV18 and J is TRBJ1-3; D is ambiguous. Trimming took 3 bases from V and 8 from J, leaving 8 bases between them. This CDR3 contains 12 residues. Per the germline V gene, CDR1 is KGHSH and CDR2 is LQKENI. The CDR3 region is CASSPAGDTIYF. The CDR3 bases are TGTGCCAGCTCACCCGCAGGTGACACCATATATTTT. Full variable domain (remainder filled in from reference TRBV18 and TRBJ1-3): NAGVMQNPRHLVRRRGQEARLRCSPMKGHSHVYWYRQLPEEGLKFMVYLQKENIIDESGMPKERFSAEFPKEGPSILRIQQVVRGDSAAYFCASSPAGDTIYFGEGSWLTVV.

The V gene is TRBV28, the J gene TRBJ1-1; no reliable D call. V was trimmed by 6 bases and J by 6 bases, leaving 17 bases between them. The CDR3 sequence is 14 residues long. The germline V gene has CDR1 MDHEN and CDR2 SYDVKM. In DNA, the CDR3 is TGTGCCAGCAGCCCGACCCCGGGTCACCCTGAAGCTTTCTTT. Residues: CASSPTPGHPEAFF.

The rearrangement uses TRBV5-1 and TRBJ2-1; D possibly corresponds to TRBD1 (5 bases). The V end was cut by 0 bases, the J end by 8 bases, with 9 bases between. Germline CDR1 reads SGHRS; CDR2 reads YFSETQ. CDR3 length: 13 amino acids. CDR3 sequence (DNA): TGCGCCAGCAGCTTGGTCAGGGCGGATGAGCAGTTCTTC. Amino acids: CASSLVRADEQFF.

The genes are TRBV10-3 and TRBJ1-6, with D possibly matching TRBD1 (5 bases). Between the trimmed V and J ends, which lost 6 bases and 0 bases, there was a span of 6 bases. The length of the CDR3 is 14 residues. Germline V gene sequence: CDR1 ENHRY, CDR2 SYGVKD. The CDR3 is CAIRGDSYNSPLHF. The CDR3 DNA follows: TGTGCCATCAGAGGGGACTCCTATAATTCACCCCTCCACTTT.

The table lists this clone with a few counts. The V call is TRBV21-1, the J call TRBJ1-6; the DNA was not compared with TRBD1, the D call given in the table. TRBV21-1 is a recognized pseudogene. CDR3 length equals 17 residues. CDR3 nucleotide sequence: TGTGCCAGCAGCAAAGTTTGGCAGGGTCTTAAGAATTCACCCCTCCACTTT. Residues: CASSKVWQGLKNSPLHF.

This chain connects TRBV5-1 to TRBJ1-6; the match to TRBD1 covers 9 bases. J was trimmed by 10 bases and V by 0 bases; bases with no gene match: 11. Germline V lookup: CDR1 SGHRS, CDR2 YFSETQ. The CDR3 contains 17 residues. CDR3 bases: TGCGCCAGCAGCTTGGGGCCACAGGGGGCATACGGATCACCCCTCCACTTT. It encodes CASSLGPQGAYGSPLHF.

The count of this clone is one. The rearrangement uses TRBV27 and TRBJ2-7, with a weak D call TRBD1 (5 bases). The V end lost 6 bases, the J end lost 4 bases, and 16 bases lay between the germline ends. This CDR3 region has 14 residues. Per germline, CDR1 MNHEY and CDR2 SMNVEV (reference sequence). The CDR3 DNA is TGTGCCAGCAGAAAAGACAGAAATCGTTACGAGCAGTACTTC. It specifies CASRKDRNRYEQYF.

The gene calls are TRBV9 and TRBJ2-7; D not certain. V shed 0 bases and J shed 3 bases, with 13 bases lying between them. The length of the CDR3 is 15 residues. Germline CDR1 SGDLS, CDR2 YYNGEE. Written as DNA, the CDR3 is TGTGCCAGCAGCGTAGCCCCAACAGTTAACTACGAGCAGTACTTC. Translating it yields CASSVAPTVNYEQYF.

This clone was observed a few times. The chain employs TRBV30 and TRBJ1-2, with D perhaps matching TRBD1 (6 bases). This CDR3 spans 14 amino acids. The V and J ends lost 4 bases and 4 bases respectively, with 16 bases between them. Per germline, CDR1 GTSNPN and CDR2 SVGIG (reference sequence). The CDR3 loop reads CAWTLRGAGYGYTF. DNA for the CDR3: TGTGCCTGGACACTCCGGGGGGCAGGCTATGGCTACACCTTC.

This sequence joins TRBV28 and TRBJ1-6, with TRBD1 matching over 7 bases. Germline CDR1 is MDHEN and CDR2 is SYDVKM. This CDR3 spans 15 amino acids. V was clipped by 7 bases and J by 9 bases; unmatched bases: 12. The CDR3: CASKVFGQGGSPLHF. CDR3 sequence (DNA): TGTGCCAGCAAAGTTTTCGGGCAGGGGGGTTCACCCCTCCACTTT.

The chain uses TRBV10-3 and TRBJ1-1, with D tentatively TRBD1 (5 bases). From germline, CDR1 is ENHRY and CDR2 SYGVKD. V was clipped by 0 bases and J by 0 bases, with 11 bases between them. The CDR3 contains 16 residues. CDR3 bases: TGTGCCATCAGTGAGTCGGAAGGACAACTGAACACTGAAGCTTTCTTT. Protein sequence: CAISESEGQLNTEAFF.

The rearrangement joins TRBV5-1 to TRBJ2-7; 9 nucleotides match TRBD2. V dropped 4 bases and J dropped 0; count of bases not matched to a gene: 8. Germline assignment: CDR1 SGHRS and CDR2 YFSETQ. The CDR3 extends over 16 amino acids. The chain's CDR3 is CASSLQLTSGSYEQYF. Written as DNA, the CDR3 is TGCGCCAGCAGCCTCCAACTGACTAGCGGCTCCTACGAGCAGTACTTC.

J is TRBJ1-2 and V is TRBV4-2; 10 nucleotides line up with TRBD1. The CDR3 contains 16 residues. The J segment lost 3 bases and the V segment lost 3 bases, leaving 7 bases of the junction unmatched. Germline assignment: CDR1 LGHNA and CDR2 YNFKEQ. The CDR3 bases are TGTGCCAGCAGCCAGCAGGCCGGGACAGGGGACTATGGCTACACCTTC. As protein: CASSQQAGTGDYGYTF.

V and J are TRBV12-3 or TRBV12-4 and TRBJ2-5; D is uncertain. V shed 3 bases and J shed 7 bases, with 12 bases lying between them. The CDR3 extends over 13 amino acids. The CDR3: CASSLLTSGTQYF. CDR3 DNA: TGTGCCAGCAGTTTGTTGACTTCGGGGACCCAGTACTTC.

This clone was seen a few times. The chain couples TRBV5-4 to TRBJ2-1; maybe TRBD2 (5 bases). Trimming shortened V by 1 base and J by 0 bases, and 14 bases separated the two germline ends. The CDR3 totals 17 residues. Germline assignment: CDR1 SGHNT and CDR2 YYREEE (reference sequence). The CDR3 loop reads CASSLTGSGSSYNEQFF. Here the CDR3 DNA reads TGTGCCAGCAGCTTGACGGGCAGTGGGAGCTCCTACAATGAGCAGTTCTTC. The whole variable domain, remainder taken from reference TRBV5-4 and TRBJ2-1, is ETGVTQSPTHLIKTRGQQVTLRCSSQSGHNTVSWYQQALGQGPQFIFQYYREEENGRGNFPPRFSGLQFPNYSSELNVNALELDDSALYLCASSLTGSGSSYNEQFFGPGTRLTVL.

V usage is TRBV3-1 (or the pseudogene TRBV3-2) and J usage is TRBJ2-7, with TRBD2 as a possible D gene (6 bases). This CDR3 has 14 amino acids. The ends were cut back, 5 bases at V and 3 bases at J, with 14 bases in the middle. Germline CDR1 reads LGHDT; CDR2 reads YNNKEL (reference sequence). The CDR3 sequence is CASSKSGTDYEQYF. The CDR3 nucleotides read TGTGCCAGCAGCAAATCCGGGACTGACTACGAGCAGTACTTC.

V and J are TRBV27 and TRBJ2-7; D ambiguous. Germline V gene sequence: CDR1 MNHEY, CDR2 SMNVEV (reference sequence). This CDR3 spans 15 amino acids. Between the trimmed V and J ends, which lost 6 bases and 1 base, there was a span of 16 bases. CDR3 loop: CASSLASAYSYEQYF. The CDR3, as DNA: TGTGCCAGCAGCTTGGCCAGCGCGTATTCCTACGAGCAGTACTTC.

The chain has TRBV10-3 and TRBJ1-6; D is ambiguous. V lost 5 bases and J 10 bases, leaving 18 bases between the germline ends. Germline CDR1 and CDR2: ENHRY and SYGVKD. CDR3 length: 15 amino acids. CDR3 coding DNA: TGTGCCATCAGTTCGGGTCCGCCGAGCAACTCACCCCTCCACTTT. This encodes CAISSGPPSNSPLHF.